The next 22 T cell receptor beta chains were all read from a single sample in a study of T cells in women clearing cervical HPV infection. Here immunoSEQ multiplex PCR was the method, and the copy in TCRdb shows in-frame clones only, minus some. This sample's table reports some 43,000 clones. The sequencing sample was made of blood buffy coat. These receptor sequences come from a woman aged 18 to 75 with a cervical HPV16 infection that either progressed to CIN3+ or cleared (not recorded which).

The CDR3 loop is CASSRSGQINEKLFF. The sequenced part of the CDR3 DNA is TGTGCCAGCAGCCGCAGTGGACAGATAAATGAAAAA. The chain combines TRBV7-9 with TRBJ1-4, with D possibly being TRBD1 (6 bases). The CDR3 end is not reached by the read, which stops 3 residues before it; the germline J gene fills it in. There are 15 residues in the CDR3. Germline V CDR1 and CDR2: SEHNR, FQNEAQ (reference sequence). The V end lost 5 bases, the J end lost 5 bases, and 15 bases lay between the germline ends. Based on the CDR3 plus reference TRBV7-9 and TRBJ1-4, the full variable domain is DTGVSQNPRHKITKRGQNVTFRCDPISEHNRLYWYRQTLGQGPEFLTYFQNEAQLEKSRLLSDRFSAERPKGSFSTLEIQRTEQGDSAMYLCASSRSGQINEKLFFGSGTQLSVL.

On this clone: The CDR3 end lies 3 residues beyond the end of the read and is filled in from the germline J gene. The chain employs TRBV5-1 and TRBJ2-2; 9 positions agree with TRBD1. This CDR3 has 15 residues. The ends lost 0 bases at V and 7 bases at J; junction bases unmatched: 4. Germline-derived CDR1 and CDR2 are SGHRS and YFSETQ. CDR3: CASSLGTGVNGELFF. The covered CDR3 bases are TGCGCCAGCAGCTTGGGGACAGGGGTGAACGGGGAG.

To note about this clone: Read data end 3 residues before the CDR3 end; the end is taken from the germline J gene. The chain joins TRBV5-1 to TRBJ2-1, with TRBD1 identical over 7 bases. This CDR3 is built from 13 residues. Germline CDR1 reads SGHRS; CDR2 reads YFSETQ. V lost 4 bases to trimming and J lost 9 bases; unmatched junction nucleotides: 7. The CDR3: CASSRDSSGEQFF. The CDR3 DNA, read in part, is TGCGCCAGCAGCAGGGACAGCTCGGGTGAG.

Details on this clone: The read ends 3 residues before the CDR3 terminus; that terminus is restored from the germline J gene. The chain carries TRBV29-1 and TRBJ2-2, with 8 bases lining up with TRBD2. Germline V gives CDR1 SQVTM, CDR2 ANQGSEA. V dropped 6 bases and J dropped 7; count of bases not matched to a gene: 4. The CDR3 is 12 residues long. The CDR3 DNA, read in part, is TGCAGCGTCCGGGGGGGCGGCGGGGAG. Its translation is CSVRGGGGE. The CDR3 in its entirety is CSVRGGGGELFF.

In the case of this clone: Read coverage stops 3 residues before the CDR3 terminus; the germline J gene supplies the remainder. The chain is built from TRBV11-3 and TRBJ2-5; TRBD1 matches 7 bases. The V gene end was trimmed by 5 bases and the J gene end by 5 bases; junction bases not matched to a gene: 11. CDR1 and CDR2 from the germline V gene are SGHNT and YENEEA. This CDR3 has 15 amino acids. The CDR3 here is CASSLNRGAGETQYF. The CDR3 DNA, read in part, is TGTGCCAGCAGCCTCAACAGGGGCGCAGGGGAGACC.

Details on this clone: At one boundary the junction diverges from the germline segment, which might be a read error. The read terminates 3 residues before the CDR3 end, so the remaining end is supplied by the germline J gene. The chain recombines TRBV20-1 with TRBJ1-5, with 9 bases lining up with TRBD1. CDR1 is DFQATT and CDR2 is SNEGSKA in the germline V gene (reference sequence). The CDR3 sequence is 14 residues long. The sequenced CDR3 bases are TGCAGTGCTCCTCCGGGACAGGGCAACCAGCCC. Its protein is CSAPPGQGNQP. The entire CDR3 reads CSAPPGQGNQPQHF.

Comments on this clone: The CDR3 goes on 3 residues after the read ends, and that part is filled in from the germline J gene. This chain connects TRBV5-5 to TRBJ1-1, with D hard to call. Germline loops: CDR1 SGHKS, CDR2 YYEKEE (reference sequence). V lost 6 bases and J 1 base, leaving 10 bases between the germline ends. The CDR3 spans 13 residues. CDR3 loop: CASKVTPNTEAFF. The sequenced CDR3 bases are TGTGCCAGCAAGGTGACACCGAACACTGAA.

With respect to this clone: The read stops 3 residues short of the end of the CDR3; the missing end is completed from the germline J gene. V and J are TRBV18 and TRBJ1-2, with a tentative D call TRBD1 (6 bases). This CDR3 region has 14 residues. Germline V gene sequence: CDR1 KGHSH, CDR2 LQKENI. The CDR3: CASSPSDRPGGYTF. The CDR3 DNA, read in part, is TGTGCCAGCTCACCTTCAGACAGGCCCGGCGGC.

Incomplete CDR3 DNA: TGTGCCAGTAGTTCCACAACTAGCGACATTTACAATGAG. Its translation: CASSSTTSDIYNE. From start to end, the CDR3 is CASSSTTSDIYNEQFF. This chain uses TRBV19 with TRBJ2-1, with 7 bases identical to TRBD2. Sequencing ends 3 residues short of the CDR3 end; the germline J gene provides the rest. The V gene's germline CDR1 is LNHDA and CDR2 SQIVND (reference sequence). V dropped 5 bases and J dropped 4; count of bases not matched to a gene: 11. The CDR3 length is 16 residues.

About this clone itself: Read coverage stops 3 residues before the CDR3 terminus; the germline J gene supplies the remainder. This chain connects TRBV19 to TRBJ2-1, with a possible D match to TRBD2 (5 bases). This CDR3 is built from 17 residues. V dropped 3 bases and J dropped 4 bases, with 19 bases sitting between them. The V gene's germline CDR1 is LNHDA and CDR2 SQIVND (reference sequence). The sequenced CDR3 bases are TGTGCCAGTAGTATCCGATCACGGGGTTCTTTTTACAATGAG. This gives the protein CASSIRSRGSFYNE. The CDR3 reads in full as CASSIRSRGSFYNEQFF.

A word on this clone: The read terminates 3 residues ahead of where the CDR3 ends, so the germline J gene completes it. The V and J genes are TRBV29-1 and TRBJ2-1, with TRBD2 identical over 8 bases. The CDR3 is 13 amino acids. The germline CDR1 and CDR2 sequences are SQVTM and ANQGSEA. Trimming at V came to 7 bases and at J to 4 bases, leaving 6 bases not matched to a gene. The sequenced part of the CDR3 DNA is TGCAGCGGGACCGGGACTAGATACAATGAG. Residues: CSGTGTRYNE. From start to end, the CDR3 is CSGTGTRYNEQFF.

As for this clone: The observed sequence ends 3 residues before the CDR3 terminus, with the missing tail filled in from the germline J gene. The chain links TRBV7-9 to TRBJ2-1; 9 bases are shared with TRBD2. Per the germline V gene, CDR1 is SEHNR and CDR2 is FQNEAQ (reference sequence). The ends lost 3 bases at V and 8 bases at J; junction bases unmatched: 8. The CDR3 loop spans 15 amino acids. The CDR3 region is CASSLGRGGRYEQFF. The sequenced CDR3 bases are TGTGCCAGCAGCTTGGGGCGGGGGGGCCGCTATGAG.

The CDR3 is CASSPDRGEKLFF. Partial CDR3 DNA: TGTGCCAGCTCACCGGACAGGGGAGAAAAA. The V and J genes are TRBV18 and TRBJ1-4, with 9 positions matching TRBD1. The read stops 3 residues short of the end of the CDR3; the missing end is completed from the germline J gene. Unmatched junction bases numbered 1, after V lost 3 bases and J lost 8 bases. The CDR3 runs 13 residues. CDR1 and CDR2 from the germline V gene are KGHSH and LQKENI.

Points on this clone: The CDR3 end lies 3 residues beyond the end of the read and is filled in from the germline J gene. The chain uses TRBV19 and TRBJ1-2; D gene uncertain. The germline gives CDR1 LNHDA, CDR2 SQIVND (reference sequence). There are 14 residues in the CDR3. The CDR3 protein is CASSSWRVTDTYTF. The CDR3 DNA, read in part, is TGTGCCAGTAGCTCGTGGAGGGTAACAGATACC.

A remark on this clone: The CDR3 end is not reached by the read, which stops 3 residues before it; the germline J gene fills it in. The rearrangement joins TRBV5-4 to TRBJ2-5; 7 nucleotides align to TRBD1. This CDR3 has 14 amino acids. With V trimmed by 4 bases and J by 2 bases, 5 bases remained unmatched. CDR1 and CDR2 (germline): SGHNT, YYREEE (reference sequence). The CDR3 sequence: CASSQGTEQETQYF. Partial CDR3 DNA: TGTGCCAGCAGCCAAGGGACAGAACAAGAGACC.

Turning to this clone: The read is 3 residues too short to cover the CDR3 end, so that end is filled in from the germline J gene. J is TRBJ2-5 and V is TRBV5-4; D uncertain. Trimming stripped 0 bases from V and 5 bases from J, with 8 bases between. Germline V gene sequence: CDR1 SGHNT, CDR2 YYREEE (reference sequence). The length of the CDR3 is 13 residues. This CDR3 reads CASSLVPGETQYF. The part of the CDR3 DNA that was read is TGTGCCAGCAGCTTGGTACCCGGGGAGACC.

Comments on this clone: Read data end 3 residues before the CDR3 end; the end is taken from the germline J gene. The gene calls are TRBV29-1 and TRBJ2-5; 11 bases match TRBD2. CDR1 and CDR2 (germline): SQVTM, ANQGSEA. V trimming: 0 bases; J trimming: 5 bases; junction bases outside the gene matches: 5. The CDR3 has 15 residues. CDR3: CSVEDSGGAEETQYF. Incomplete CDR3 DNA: TGCAGCGTTGAAGATAGCGGGGGGGCCGAGGAGACC.

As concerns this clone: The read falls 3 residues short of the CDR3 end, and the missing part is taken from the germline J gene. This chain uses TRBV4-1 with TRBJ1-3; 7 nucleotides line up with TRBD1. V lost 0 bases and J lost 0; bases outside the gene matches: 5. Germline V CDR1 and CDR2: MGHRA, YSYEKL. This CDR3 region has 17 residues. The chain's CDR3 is CASSQEVTGISGNTIYF. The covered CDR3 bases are TGCGCCAGCAGCCAAGAGGTGACAGGGATCTCTGGAAACACC.

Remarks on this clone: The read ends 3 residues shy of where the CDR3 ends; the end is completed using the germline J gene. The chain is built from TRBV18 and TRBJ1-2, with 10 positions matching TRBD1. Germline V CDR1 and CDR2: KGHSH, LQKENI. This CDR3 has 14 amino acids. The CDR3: CASSRDRGTYDYTF. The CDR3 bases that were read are TGTGCCAGCTCCCGGGACAGGGGCACCTACGAC.

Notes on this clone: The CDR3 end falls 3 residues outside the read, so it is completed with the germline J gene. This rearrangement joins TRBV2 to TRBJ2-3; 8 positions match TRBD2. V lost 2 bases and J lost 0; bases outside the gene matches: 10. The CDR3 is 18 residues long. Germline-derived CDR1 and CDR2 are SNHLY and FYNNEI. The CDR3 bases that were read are TGTGCCAGCAGTGAAACGGCGGGGGGCTTGTTTAGCACAGATACG. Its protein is CASSETAGGLFSTDT. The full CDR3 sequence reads CASSETAGGLFSTDTQYF. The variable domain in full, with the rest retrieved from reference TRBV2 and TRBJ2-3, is EPEVTQTPSHQVTQMGQEVILRCVPISNHLYFYWYRQILGQKVEFLVSFYNNEISEKSEIFDDQFSVERPDGSNFTLKIRSTKLEDSAMYFCASSETAGGLFSTDTQYFGPGTRLTVL.

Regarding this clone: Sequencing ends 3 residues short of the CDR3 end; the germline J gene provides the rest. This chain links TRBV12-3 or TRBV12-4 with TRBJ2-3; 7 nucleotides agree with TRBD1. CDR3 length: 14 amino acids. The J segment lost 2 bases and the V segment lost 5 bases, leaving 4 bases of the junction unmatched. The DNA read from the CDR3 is TGTGCCAGCAGTCCACAGGGGCACACAGATACG. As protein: CASSPQGHTDT. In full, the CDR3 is CASSPQGHTDTQYF.

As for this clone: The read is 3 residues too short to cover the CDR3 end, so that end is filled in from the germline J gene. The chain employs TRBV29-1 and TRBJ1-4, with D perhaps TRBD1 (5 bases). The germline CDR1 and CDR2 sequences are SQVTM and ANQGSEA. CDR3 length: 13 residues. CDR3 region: CSVDSSGANVLFF. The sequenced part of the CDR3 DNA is TGCAGCGTTGACAGCTCTGGGGCCAACGTA.